This TCR beta chain is from a study of blood T cell repertoires in COVID-19. The overall study: Specimens from acute and convalescent COVID-19 originated in the United States, Italy and Spain. T cells, B-cell-depleted T cells, or PBMCs provided the cDNA or gDNA that served as material.

CDR3 size: 18 residues. Germline-derived CDR1 and CDR2 are LNHNV and YYDKDF (reference sequence). V lost 5 bases to trimming and J lost 1 base; unmatched junction nucleotides: 12. Per the authors' pipeline: From reference gene primer amplification, estimates of nucleated cell counts were derived. The protocol was immunoSEQ multiplex PCR, while the TCRdb copy is restricted to in-frame clones and leaves out a portion. Clonal size and the V and J genes are those of that table, whereas D and trimming came from the DNA. This table has approximately 150,000 clones, approximately 86% appearing once. This sequence was found in a man in his 70s with acute or convalescent COVID-19. Sequenced sample: peripheral blood. The chain uses TRBV15 and TRBJ1-3; TRBD1 matches at 9 bases. The CDR3 region is CATSANPGQGQSGNTIYF. CDR3 nucleotide sequence: TGTGCCACCAGCGCAAATCCGGGACAGGGACAATCTGGAAACACCATATATTTT.